The 10 T cell receptor beta chains below come from one sample, sequenced in a study of beta chain features in type 1 diabetes. General study findings and limits: When Type 1 diabetes patients were examined, their TCRB CDR3s proved moderately but significantly shorter in all four CD4+ subsets.

The authors reverse transcribed all of the isolated RNA, so sequencing captured expressed TCRB transcripts. The protocol was immunoSEQ multiplex PCR, while the TCRdb copy is restricted to in-frame clones and leaves out a portion. Of 40,000 to 50,000 clones in the sample, 66% were seen once. No cognate antigen is known for these TCRs. The sequenced sample was Tregs from blood. The receptors were sampled from a man between 25 and 39 years old with type 1 diabetes. Some clones in this sample may be carry-over from other donors' samples.

CDR3 region: CSVDRTGESGYTF. The CDR3 DNA sequence: TGCAGCGTTGACAGGACAGGGGAAAGCGGCTACACCTTC. The chain couples TRBV29-1 to TRBJ1-2; 9 bases map to TRBD1. Germline trimming cut 3 bases from V and 8 bases from J; bases unmatched to any gene: 7. Germline V gene sequence: CDR1 SQVTM, CDR2 ANQGSEA. This CDR3 comprises 13 residues.

J is TRBJ2-1 and V is TRBV28; 9 bases are shared with TRBD1. The CDR3 sequence is 14 residues long. The trim removed 7 bases at V and 7 bases at J, leaving 8 bases unmatched. Germline V CDR1 and CDR2: MDHEN, SYDVKM. The CDR3 DNA reads as TGTGCCAGCATGAGACAGGGGGACACAAATGAGCAGTTCTTC. This sequence encodes CASMRQGDTNEQFF. The full variable domain, rest sourced from reference TRBV28 and TRBJ2-1, is DVKVTQSSRYLVKRTGEKVFLECVQDMDHENMFWYRQDPGLGLRLIYFSYDVKMKEKGDIPEGYSVSREKKERFSLILESASTNQTSMYLCASMRQGDTNEQFFGPGTRLTVL.

The chain recombines TRBV5-4 with TRBJ2-3; 10 bases map to TRBD2. Per germline, CDR1 SGHNT and CDR2 YYREEE (reference sequence). After removal of 2 bases from V and 4 bases from J, the junction contained 7 bases not matched to a gene. This CDR3 comprises 16 residues. This CDR3 is CASSFERGGVADTQYF. CDR3 nucleotide sequence: TGTGCCAGCAGCTTCGAGCGGGGGGGCGTCGCAGATACGCAGTATTTT.

This clone was seen more than once but under ten times. The chain has TRBV5-4 and TRBJ2-1, with D hard to call. V lost 5 bases to trimming and J lost 6 bases, with 18 bases between them. CDR1 SGHNT and CDR2 YYREEE come from the germline V gene (reference sequence). This CDR3 region has 15 residues. The CDR3: CASRLRTHYTNEQFF. CDR3 coding DNA: TGTGCCAGCAGGTTGCGCACCCATTACACCAATGAGCAGTTCTTC.

The genes are TRBV6-5 and TRBJ1-2, with 7 nucleotides matching TRBD1. V trimming: 4 bases; J trimming: 4 bases; junction bases outside the gene matches: 9. Germline V gene sequence: CDR1 MNHEY, CDR2 SVGAGI. This CDR3 contains 15 residues. The CDR3 DNA follows: TGTGCCAGCAGTTCACAGGGGCCGCTCGGCTATGGCTACACCTTC. Its translation is CASSSQGPLGYGYTF.

This clone was seen a handful of times. The chain employs TRBV2 and TRBJ1-1, with 8 bases aligning to TRBD1. Germline V gives CDR1 SNHLY, CDR2 FYNNEI. CDR3 length equals 14 residues. V lost 5 bases, J lost 1 base, and 3 bases stayed unmatched. The CDR3 DNA is TGTGCCAGCAGTTTCGGACAGGGGAACACTGAAGCTTTCTTT. The encoded protein is CASSFGQGNTEAFF.

The chain combines TRBV29-1 with TRBJ2-2; 8 positions match TRBD1. The CDR3 runs to 14 residues. The V and J ends lost 4 bases and 6 bases, in that order; junction bases with no gene match: 7. From germline, CDR1 is SQVTM and CDR2 ANQGSEA. The chain's CDR3 is CSVAGTGYPGELFF. The CDR3 DNA reads as TGCAGCGTTGCCGGGACAGGATATCCCGGGGAGCTGTTTTTT.

The rearrangement joins TRBV5-1 to TRBJ2-3, with 8 nucleotides matching TRBD2. CDR1 and CDR2 (germline): SGHRS, YFSETQ. CDR3 length: 15 amino acids. The CDR3 is CATQYRGGSTDTQYF. DNA for the CDR3: TGCGCTACACAGTACCGGGGGGGGAGCACAGATACGCAGTATTTT.

This clone was picked up a small number of times. The CDR3: CASRVEAGYTGELFF. The DNA for the CDR3 is TGTGCCAGCAGGGTAGAGGCAGGGTACACCGGGGAGCTGTTTTTT. The chain uses TRBV27 and TRBJ2-2; D is perhaps TRBD1 (5 bases). This CDR3 region has 15 residues. The V and J ends lost 6 bases and 3 bases respectively, with 14 bases between them. Germline CDR1 is MNHEY and CDR2 is SMNVEV (reference sequence).

This chain uses TRBV30 with TRBJ1-5; a possible D gene is TRBD1 (5 bases). Germline CDR1 GTSNPN, CDR2 SVGIG (reference sequence). V shed 5 bases and J shed 1 base, with 15 bases lying between them. CDR3 length equals 15 residues. CDR3 region: CAWDSGHDSNQPQHF. The CDR3 nucleotides are TGTGCCTGGGACTCTGGACACGACAGCAATCAGCCCCAGCATTTT.